The rows below give T cell receptor beta chains drawn from one sample of a study of T cells in Graves' hyperthyroidism and ophthalmopathy. A single record per CDR3 protein comes from TCRdb applying MiXCR to the multiplex PCR reads. This table holds approximately 300,000 distinct CDR3 sequences, about 18% found once. The material sequenced was blood. Receptor source: a woman aged 55-69 years with Graves' ophthalmopathy. Each CDR3 is given with its conserved first and last residue. A D gene is named only where the DNA matches it firmly. Clone size is shown for a subset of rows, as once, few, many or a class of expanded clone.

clone_size: many
j_call: TRBJ2-7
d_call: -
v_call: TRBV18
cdr3_nt: TGTGCCAGCAGCCCGAGCTCCTACGAGCAGTACTTC
cdr3_aa: CASSPSSYEQYF

clone_size: many
j_call: TRBJ1-4
d_call: -
v_call: TRBV9
cdr3_nt: TGTGCCAGCAGCGTAGCGCCAGCGGGGGGTAATGAAAAACTGTTTTTT
cdr3_aa: CASSVAPAGGNEKLFF

clone_size: many
j_call: TRBJ2-7
d_call: -
v_call: TRBV3-1
cdr3_nt: TGTGCCAGCAGCCAGGCTGGGCCGGGGGAGCAGTACTTC
cdr3_aa: CASSQAGPGEQYF

clone_size: many
j_call: TRBJ1-1
d_call: TRBD1
v_call: TRBV2
cdr3_nt: TGTGCCAGCAGTGCCGGGACAGGGGCATGGACTGAAGCTTTCTTT
cdr3_aa: CASSAGTGAWTEAFF

clone_size: many
j_call: TRBJ2-3
d_call: -
v_call: TRBV12-5
cdr3_nt: TGTGCTAGTGGTTTGCGCCCCCATACGCAGTATTTT
cdr3_aa: CASGLRPHTQYF

clone_size: few
j_call: TRBJ2-7
d_call: -
v_call: TRBV4-1
cdr3_nt: TGCGCCAGCAGCCAAGCCCAGGGTAAGGAGCAGTACTTC
cdr3_aa: CASSQAQGKEQYF

clone_size: many
j_call: TRBJ2-3
d_call: -
v_call: TRBV11-1
cdr3_nt: TGTGCCAGCAGCGCCATAGCGGCTAGCACAGATACGCAGTATTTT
cdr3_aa: CASSAIAASTDTQYF

clone_size: few
j_call: TRBJ2-3
d_call: -
v_call: TRBV18
cdr3_nt: TGTGCCAGCTCACCCCAAACGAAATCTGCAACAGATACGCAGTATTTT
cdr3_aa: CASSPQTKSATDTQYF

clone_size: many
j_call: TRBJ2-7
d_call: TRBD2
v_call: TRBV5-1
cdr3_nt: TGCGCCAGCAGCTTGGGACTAGCGGGGGAAAGCGGGCAGTACTTC
cdr3_aa: CASSLGLAGESGQYF

clone_size: -
j_call: TRBJ1-5
d_call: TRBD1
v_call: TRBV6-1
cdr3_nt: TGTGCCAGCACCACATCCAGGACAGGGTCTCCCAATCAGCCCCAGCATTTT
cdr3_aa: CASTTSRTGSPNQPQHF

clone_size: many
j_call: TRBJ1-2
d_call: -
v_call: TRBV30
cdr3_nt: TGTGCCTGGAGTGTACCTCTTCGCTATGGCTACACCTTC
cdr3_aa: CAWSVPLRYGYTF

clone_size: many
j_call: TRBJ2-7
d_call: -
v_call: TRBV6-1
cdr3_nt: TGTGCCAGCAGCCCGGACAGCCCGGGGTACGAGCAGTACTTC
cdr3_aa: CASSPDSPGYEQYF

clone_size: many
j_call: TRBJ2-2
d_call: -
v_call: TRBV24-1
cdr3_nt: TGTGCCACCAGTGTCACGGGAGTGAACACCGGGGAGCTGTTTTTT
cdr3_aa: CATSVTGVNTGELFF

clone_size: many
j_call: TRBJ2-2
d_call: -
v_call: TRBV20-1
cdr3_nt: TGCAGTGCTGCTAGCGAATTGAACACCGGGGAGCTGTTTTTT
cdr3_aa: CSAASELNTGELFF

clone_size: many
j_call: TRBJ2-5
d_call: TRBD2
v_call: TRBV4-2
cdr3_nt: TGTGCCAGCAGCCAAGATAAGGGACTAGTAGGGTGGGAGACCCAGTACTTC
cdr3_aa: CASSQDKGLVGWETQYF

clone_size: few
j_call: TRBJ2-2
d_call: -
v_call: TRBV12-3/TRBV12-4
cdr3_nt: TGTGCCAGCACCCTCCTCCAGGGTATTGGGGAGCTGTTTTTT
cdr3_aa: CASTLLQGIGELFF

clone_size: few
j_call: TRBJ2-2
d_call: -
v_call: TRBV27
cdr3_nt: TGTGCCAGCAGTTTAGAGAGACCTACCGGGGAGCTGTTTTTT
cdr3_aa: CASSLERPTGELFF

clone_size: many
j_call: TRBJ2-5
d_call: -
v_call: TRBV27
cdr3_nt: TGTGCCAGCAGTCCGTGGGCAGGGGCACAAGAGACCCAGTACTTC
cdr3_aa: CASSPWAGAQETQYF

clone_size: few
j_call: TRBJ2-1
d_call: -
v_call: TRBV11-3
cdr3_nt: TGTGCCAGCAGCTTACGGAGCCAGGGTTCCGATGAGCAGTTCTTC
cdr3_aa: CASSLRSQGSDEQFF

clone_size: many
j_call: TRBJ1-1
d_call: -
v_call: TRBV28
cdr3_nt: TGTGCCAGCAGTTTGCCCCTCCAGGGATCCGGAACTGAAGCTTTCTTT
cdr3_aa: CASSLPLQGSGTEAFF

clone_size: many
j_call: TRBJ1-1
d_call: -
v_call: TRBV29-1
cdr3_nt: TGCAGCGTACGGATAGGAAGGACAGTGAACACTGAAGCTTTCTTT
cdr3_aa: CSVRIGRTVNTEAFF

clone_size: -
j_call: TRBJ2-6
d_call: -
v_call: TRBV19
cdr3_nt: TGTGCCAGTACCTCCCCCCTAGGTAGGGGAACCGGGGCCAACGTCCTGACTTTC
cdr3_aa: CASTSPLGRGTGANVLTF

clone_size: -
j_call: TRBJ2-7
d_call: TRBD2
v_call: TRBV27
cdr3_nt: TGTGCCAGCAGTTCGCGGGAGGGCCTTGGGCAGTACTTC
cdr3_aa: CASSSREGLGQYF

clone_size: many
j_call: TRBJ2-1
d_call: TRBD2
v_call: TRBV11-2
cdr3_nt: TGTGCCAGCAGCCAAGGGCGGGGACTAGCGGTATACAATGAGCAGTTCTTC
cdr3_aa: CASSQGRGLAVYNEQFF

clone_size: once
j_call: TRBJ2-7
d_call: TRBD2
v_call: TRBV6-9
cdr3_nt: TGTGTCAGCAGTTACACGTCTAGCGGGGGGAGCTCCTACGAGCAGTACTTC
cdr3_aa: CVSSYTSSGGSSYEQYF

clone_size: -
j_call: TRBJ1-5
d_call: -
v_call: TRBV28
cdr3_nt: TGTGCCAGCAGTTTCTTACAGGGCCAGCCCCAGCATTTT
cdr3_aa: CASSFLQGQPQHF

clone_size: few
j_call: TRBJ2-2
d_call: -
v_call: TRBV3-1
cdr3_nt: TGTGCCAGCAGCCAAGAGGTATTTAGGGACACCGGGGAGCTGTTTTTT
cdr3_aa: CASSQEVFRDTGELFF

clone_size: few
j_call: TRBJ2-3
d_call: -
v_call: TRBV27
cdr3_nt: TGTGCCAGCAGAGGGGAAAACACAGATACGCAGTATTTT
cdr3_aa: CASRGENTDTQYF

clone_size: many
j_call: TRBJ2-5
d_call: -
v_call: TRBV5-1
cdr3_nt: TGCGCCACAAGACAGGACTCGTACCAAGAGACCCAGTACTTC
cdr3_aa: CATRQDSYQETQYF

clone_size: many
j_call: TRBJ2-5
d_call: -
v_call: TRBV20-1
cdr3_nt: TGCAGTGCTAGCCTCCGGGAGACCCAGTACTTC
cdr3_aa: CSASLRETQYF

clone_size: few
j_call: TRBJ2-3
d_call: -
v_call: TRBV28
cdr3_nt: TGTGCCAGCAGTCGTTATACGCAGTATTTT
cdr3_aa: CASSRYTQYF

clone_size: -
j_call: TRBJ2-1
d_call: -
v_call: TRBV20-1
cdr3_nt: TGCAGTGCTAGAGTCCTTGAGGGGGGGTCCTACAATGAGCAGTTCTTC
cdr3_aa: CSARVLEGGSYNEQFF

clone_size: -
j_call: TRBJ1-1
d_call: -
v_call: TRBV6-6
cdr3_nt: TGTGCCAGCAGTTACTCCGACAGAGGCACTGAAGCTTTCTTT
cdr3_aa: CASSYSDRGTEAFF

clone_size: -
j_call: TRBJ2-7
d_call: -
v_call: TRBV9
cdr3_nt: TGTGCCAGCAGCCCGGGGCTAGTAGCGCCGCTCTACGAGCAGTACTTC
cdr3_aa: CASSPGLVAPLYEQYF

clone_size: -
j_call: TRBJ1-2
d_call: -
v_call: TRBV9
cdr3_nt: TGTGCCAGCAGCGTAGAAGGGTATGGCTACACCTTC
cdr3_aa: CASSVEGYGYTF

clone_size: many
j_call: TRBJ2-1
d_call: TRBD2
v_call: TRBV28
cdr3_nt: TGTGCCAGCAGTTTCGCGGGACTAGTATTCGATGAGCAGTTCTTC
cdr3_aa: CASSFAGLVFDEQFF

clone_size: many
j_call: TRBJ2-7
d_call: -
v_call: TRBV24-1
cdr3_nt: TGTGCCACCAGTGATGCCAGGGCTGCCTACGAGCAGTACTTC
cdr3_aa: CATSDARAAYEQYF

clone_size: many
j_call: TRBJ1-2
d_call: -
v_call: TRBV6-1
cdr3_nt: TGTGCCAGCAGTTCGATTCAGACAGGCCGGGGCTACACCTTC
cdr3_aa: CASSSIQTGRGYTF

clone_size: many
j_call: TRBJ2-3
d_call: TRBD2
v_call: TRBV20-1
cdr3_nt: TGCAGTGCTAGCTCTAGCGGACCAAGGGATACGCAGTATTTT
cdr3_aa: CSASSSGPRDTQYF

clone_size: many
j_call: TRBJ2-5
d_call: -
v_call: TRBV19
cdr3_nt: TGTGCCAGTAGTATGCAGGGGAATTTCCAAGAGACCCAGTACTTC
cdr3_aa: CASSMQGNFQETQYF